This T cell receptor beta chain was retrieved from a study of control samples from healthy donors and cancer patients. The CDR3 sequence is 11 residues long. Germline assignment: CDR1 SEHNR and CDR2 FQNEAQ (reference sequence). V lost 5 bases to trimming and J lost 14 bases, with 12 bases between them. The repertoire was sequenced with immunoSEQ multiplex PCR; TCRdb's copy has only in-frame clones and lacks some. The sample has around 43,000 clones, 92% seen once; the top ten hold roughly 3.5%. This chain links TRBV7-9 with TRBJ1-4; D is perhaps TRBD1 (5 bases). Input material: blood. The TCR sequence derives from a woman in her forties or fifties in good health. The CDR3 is CASSLLGVLFF. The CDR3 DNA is TGTGCCAGCAGCCTGCTAGGGGTGCTGTTTTTT.